This entry lists 5 T cell receptor beta chains sequenced from one sample in a study of T cell repertoires in cytomegalovirus infection. TCRdb used MiXCR to reprocess the reads, holding one entry per CDR3 protein. The table shows a few hundred thousand distinct CDR3 sequences, with roughly 9.5% occurring only once. Sequencing was carried out using PBMCs. Receptor source: a human donor in good health (CMV status not recorded). Some clones in this sample may be carry-over from other donors' samples.

This clonotype was counted a few times. The J gene is TRBJ2-7, the V gene TRBV6-6, with a weak D call TRBD2 (6 bases). The CDR3 contains 15 residues. Germline V lookup: CDR1 MNHNY, CDR2 SVGAGI (reference sequence). V lost 2 bases and J 4 bases, leaving 15 bases between the germline ends. The chain's CDR3 is CASSYPEEGSYEQYF. The DNA for the CDR3 is TGTGCCAGCAGTTACCCCGAGGAGGGCTCTTACGAGCAGTACTTC.

This clonotype occurred a few times. The V call is TRBV19, the J call TRBJ2-2, with TRBD2 matching over 8 bases. This CDR3 comprises 14 residues. Germline trimming cut 6 bases from V and 3 bases from J; bases unmatched to any gene: 3. Germline V gives CDR1 LNHDA, CDR2 SQIVND (reference sequence). CDR3 amino acids: CASSSGGHTGELFF. CDR3 DNA: TGTGCCAGTAGCAGCGGGGGACACACCGGGGAGCTGTTTTTT.

The chain couples TRBV7-2 to TRBJ2-1; D not resolved. This CDR3 is built from 18 residues. The ends were cut back, 1 base at V and 8 bases at J, with 24 bases in the middle. The germline V gene has CDR1 SGHTA and CDR2 FQGNSA. Written as DNA, the CDR3 is TGTGCCAGCAGCTTAGTTTGGGGTCGGGCTTCAAAGAACTATGAGCAGTTCTTC. This encodes CASSLVWGRASKNYEQFF.

The sample holds many counts of this clonotype. The CDR3 sequence is CASSLPGFSNQPQHF. The CDR3 nucleotides are TGTGCCAGCAGCTTACCCGGGTTTAGCAATCAGCCCCAGCATTTT. The genes are TRBV7-2 and TRBJ1-5; D is ambiguous. Germline CDR1 reads SGHTA; CDR2 reads FQGNSA. The CDR3 consists of 15 residues. V lost 2 bases and J lost 0, with 8 bases in between.

This clonotype was seen a handful of times. The chain links TRBV6-2 or TRBV6-3 to TRBJ2-7, with 11 bases matching TRBD1. Germline values: CDR1 MNHEY, CDR2 SVGEGT. The V gene end was trimmed by 6 bases and the J gene end by 4 bases; junction bases not matched to a gene: 14. The CDR3 is made up of 17 amino acids. CDR3 sequence reads: CASRPRTGGNLRYEQYF. CDR3 nucleotide sequence: TGTGCCAGCAGACCACGGACAGGGGGCAATCTGAGGTACGAGCAGTACTTC.